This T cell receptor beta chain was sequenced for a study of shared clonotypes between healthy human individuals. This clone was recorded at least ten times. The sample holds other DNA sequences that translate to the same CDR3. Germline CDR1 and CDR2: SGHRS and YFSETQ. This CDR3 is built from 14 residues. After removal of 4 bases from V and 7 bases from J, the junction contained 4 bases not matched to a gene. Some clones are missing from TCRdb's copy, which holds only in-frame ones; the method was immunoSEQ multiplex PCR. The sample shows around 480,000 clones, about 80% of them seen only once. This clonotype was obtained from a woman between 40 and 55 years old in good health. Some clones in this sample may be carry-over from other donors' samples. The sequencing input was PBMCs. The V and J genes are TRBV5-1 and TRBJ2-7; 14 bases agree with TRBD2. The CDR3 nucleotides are TGCGCCAGCAGCGGGACTAGCGGGAGTCGAGAGCAGTACTTC. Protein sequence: CASSGTSGSREQYF. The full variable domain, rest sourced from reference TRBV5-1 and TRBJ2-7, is KAGVTQTPRYLIKTRGQQVTLSCSPISGHRSVSWYQQTPGQGLQFLFEYFSETQRNKGNFPGRFSGRQFSNSRSEMNVSTLELGDSALYLCASSGTSGSREQYFGPGTRLTVT.